This T cell receptor beta chain derives from a study of blood T cell repertoires in COVID-19 (dated by TCRdb to about 2020). The study in broad terms: Samples from collaborators originated in the United States, Italy and Spain and spanned both the acute and convalescent phases of COVID-19. Where available, HLA class I and class II types were taken from metadata supplied by the sample provider and were not determined by assay-based typing. The dataset comprised deeply sampled blood TCRbeta repertoires from subjects exposed to, actively infected with, or recovered from COVID-19. The prospective study material was composed of cDNA or gDNA derived from T cells, B-cell-depleted T cells, or PBMCs. A de-identified subject ID, COVID-19 status, age in years and sex were almost always included in the sample metadata. The repertoires were made available in a free public database intended to serve as a resource for research on the immune response to SARS-CoV-2. Samples came from the ongoing ImmuneRACE study (first 160 participants) plus 1,254 subjects from 6 global collaborators.

A word on this clone: Its antigen remains unidentified. No quality values exist for individual bases; no much larger clone is one base distant.

TCRbeta CDR3 regions were amplified from genomic DNA using the immunoSEQ Assay, a bias-controlled multiplex PCR. Under the source paper's analysis protocol: The number of nucleated cells in each sample was estimated by amplification of reference gene primers within the assay. To quantify the absolute abundance of each unique TCRbeta CDR3 rearrangement, sequence reads were collapsed and filtered. For each sample, productive Simpson clonality was calculated as the square root of Simpson's diversity index across productive rearrangements. TCRdb stores this immuneACCESS table with in-frame sequences only. Part of the clones is absent; in the studies checked, under half of the shortfall reflects unresolved V genes, and no reason is known for the rest. The D gene and trimming were derived from the DNA, and the V and J assignments and clone size from that table. This sample has about 160,000 clones in its table, and just under 95% of those were observed once. The top ten clonotypes cover about 4.5% of the sample.

Points the paper makes about the study in general: How much clinical and demographic metadata was included differed by source and by participant, and the metadata was provided uncurated.

Whole blood was collected in K2EDTA tubes by collaborating institutions according to the institutions' own protocols. Collaborator samples were shipped for TCRbeta analysis as frozen whole blood, isolated PBMCs, or DNA extracted from either sample type. This sequence originates from a woman aged 45-60 years with acute or convalescent COVID-19. The material sequenced was peripheral blood.

The CDR3 in this case is CASSLGQGPEAFF. The DNA sequence reads TGTGCCAGCAGCTTGGGGCAGGGCCCTGAAGCTTTCTTT. Here the chain combines TRBV5-6 and TRBJ1-1, and the D gene may be TRBD1, 5 bases matching. In the germline V gene, CDR1 corresponds to SGHDT and CDR2 to YYEEEE. V and J are truncated by 0 bases and 6 bases respectively, leaving an intervening sequence of 9 bases. The CDR3 spans 13 residues, from the cysteine through the phenylalanine. Solely the CDR3 DNA is kept, with 39 bases framed from the first base.